This T cell receptor beta chain was sequenced during a study of CD8 T cells in ankylosing spondylitis. There are many counts of this clonotype. MiXCR, run by TCRdb on the 5' RACE reads, gives a single entry per CDR3 protein. The sample lists just over 350,000 distinct CDR3 sequences, 20% occurring once. The CDR3 is 11 amino acids. V was pared by 3 bases and J by 5 bases, with 4 bases between. The V gene is TRBV12-3 or TRBV12-4, the J gene TRBJ1-2; D is undetermined. The clonotype comes from a male donor with ankylosing spondylitis or in good health (not recorded which). The material sequenced was blood, either unsorted or a sorted T cell fraction (not recorded which). The CDR3 reads CASSFSYGYTF. For the CDR3, the DNA is TGTGCCAGCAGTTTCTCATATGGCTACACCTTC.